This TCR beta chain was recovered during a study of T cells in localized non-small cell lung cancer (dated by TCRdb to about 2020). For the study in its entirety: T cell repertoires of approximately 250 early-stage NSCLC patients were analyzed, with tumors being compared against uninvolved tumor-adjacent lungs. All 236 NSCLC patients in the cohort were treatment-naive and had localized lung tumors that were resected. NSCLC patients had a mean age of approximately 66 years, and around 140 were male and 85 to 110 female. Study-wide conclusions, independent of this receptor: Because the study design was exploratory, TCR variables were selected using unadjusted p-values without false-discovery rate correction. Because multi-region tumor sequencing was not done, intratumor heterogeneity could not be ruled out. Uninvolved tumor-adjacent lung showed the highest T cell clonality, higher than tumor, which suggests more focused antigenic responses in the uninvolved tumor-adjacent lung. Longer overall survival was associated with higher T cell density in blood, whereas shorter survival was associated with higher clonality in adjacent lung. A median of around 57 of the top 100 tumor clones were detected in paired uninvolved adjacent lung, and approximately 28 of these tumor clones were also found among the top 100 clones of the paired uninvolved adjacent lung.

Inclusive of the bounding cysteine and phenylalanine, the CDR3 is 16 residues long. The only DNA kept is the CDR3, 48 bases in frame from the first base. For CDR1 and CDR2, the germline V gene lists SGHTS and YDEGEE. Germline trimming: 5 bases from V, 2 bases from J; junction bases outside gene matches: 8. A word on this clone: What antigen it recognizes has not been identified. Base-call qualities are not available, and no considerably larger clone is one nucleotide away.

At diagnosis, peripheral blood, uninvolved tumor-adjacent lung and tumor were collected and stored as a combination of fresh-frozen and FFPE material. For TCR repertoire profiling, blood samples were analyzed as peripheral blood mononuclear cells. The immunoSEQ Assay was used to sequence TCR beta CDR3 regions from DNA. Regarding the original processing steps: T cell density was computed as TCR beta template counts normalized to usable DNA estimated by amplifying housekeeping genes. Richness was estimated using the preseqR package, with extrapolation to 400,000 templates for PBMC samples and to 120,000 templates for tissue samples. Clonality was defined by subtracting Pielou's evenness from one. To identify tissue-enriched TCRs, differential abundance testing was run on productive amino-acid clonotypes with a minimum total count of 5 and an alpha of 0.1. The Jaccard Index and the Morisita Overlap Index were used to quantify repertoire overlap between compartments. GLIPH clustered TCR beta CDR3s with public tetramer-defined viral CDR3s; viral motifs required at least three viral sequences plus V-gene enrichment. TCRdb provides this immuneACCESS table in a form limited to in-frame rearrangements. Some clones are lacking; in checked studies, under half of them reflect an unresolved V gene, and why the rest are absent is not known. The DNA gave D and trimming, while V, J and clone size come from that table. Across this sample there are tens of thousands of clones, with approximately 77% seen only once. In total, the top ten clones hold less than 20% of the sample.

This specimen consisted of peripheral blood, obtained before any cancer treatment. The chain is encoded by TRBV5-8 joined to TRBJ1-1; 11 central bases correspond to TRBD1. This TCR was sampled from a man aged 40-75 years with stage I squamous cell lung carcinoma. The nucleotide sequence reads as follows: TGTGCCAGCAGTTCGGGACAGGGGGGGTTTAACACTGAAGCTTTCTTT. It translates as CASSSGQGGFNTEAFF.